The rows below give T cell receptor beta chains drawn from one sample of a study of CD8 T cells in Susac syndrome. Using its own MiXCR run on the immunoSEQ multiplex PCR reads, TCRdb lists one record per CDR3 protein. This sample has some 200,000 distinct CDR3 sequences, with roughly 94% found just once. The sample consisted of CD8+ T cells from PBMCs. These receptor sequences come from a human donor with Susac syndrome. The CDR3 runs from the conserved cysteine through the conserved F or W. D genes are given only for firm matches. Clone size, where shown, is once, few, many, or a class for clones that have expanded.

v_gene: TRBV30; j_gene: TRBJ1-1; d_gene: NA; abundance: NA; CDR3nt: TGTGCCTGGAGTGTGGCAGCGGTGAACACTGAAGCTTTCTTT; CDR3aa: CAWSVAAVNTEAFF
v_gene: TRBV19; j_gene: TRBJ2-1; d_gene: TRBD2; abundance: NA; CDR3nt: TGTGCCAGTAGTCACCTAGCGGGAGGCGTCTTGGGGAATGAGCAGTTCTTC; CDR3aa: CASSHLAGGVLGNEQFF
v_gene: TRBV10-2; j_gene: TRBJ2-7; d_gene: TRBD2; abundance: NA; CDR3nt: TGCGCCAGCAGTTCGACTAGCGGAGCCTACGAGCAGTACTTC; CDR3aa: CASSSTSGAYEQYF
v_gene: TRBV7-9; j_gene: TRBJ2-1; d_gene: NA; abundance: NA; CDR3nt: TGTGCCAGCAGCTGGGACTCCGACAATGAGCAGTTCTTC; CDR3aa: CASSWDSDNEQFF
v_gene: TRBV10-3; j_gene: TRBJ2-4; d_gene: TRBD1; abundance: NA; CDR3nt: TGTGCCATCAGTGATAGACAGGGGGCCAAAAACATTCAGTACTTC; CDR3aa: CAISDRQGAKNIQYF
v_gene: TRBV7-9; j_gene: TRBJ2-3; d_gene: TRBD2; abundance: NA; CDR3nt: TGTGCCAGCAGCTACACCGGACTAGCGGGCACAGATACGCAGTATTTT; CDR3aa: CASSYTGLAGTDTQYF
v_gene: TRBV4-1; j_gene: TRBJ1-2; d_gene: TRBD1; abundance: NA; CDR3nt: TGCGCCAGCAGCGACAGGGAGGACAAGGGCTATGGCTACACCTTC; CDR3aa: CASSDREDKGYGYTF
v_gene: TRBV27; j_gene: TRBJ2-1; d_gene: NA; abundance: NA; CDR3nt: TGTGCCAGCGCGCCAGTGGGAGGTTCCAATGAGCAGTTCTTC; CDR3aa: CASAPVGGSNEQFF
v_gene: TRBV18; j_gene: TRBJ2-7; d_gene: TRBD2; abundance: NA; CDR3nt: TGTGCCAGCTCACCTAGCGGGGGAACCTACGAGCAGTACTTC; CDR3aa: CASSPSGGTYEQYF
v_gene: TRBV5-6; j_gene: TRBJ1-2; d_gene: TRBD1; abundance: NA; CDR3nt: TGTGCCAGCAGCGGTGACAGGGGTGTAGGGTATGGCTACACCTTC; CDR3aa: CASSGDRGVGYGYTF
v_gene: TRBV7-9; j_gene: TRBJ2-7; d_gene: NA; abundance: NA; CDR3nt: TGTGCCAGCGGCTCCGGGACACACTACGAGCAGTACTTC; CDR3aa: CASGSGTHYEQYF
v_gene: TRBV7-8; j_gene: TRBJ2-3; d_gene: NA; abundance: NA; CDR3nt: TGTGCCAGCAGCCCCGACCCCAAACAGGTTGTCCGACATATGACGCAGTATTTT; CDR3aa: CASSPDPKQVVRHMTQYF
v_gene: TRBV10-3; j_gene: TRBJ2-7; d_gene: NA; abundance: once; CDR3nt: TGTGCCATCAGTCCCGCCTTCGGGGGCGGCTACGAGCAGTACTTC; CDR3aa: CAISPAFGGGYEQYF
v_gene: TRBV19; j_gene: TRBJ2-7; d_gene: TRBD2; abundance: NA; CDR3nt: TGTGCCAGTAGTCGGACTAGCGGGAGGAGGAACGAGCAGTACTTC; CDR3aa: CASSRTSGRRNEQYF
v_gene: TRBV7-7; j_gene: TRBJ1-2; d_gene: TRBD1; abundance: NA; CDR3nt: TGTGCTAGCAGCAGTCGCCGGGACAGGGCTTACTATGGCTACACCTTC; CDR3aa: CASSSRRDRAYYGYTF
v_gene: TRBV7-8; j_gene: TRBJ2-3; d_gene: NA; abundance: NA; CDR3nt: TGTGCCAGCAGCGGAGATCGACAGGGCACAGATACGCAGTATTTT; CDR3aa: CASSGDRQGTDTQYF
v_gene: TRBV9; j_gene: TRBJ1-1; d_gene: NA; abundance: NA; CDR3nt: TGTGCCAGCAGCGTAGATCTGGGGAACACTGAAGCTTTCTTT; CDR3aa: CASSVDLGNTEAFF
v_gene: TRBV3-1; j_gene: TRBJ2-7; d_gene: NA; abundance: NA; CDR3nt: TGTGCCAGCAGCCAAGGAAGGGGCTACGAGCAGTACTTC; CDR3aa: CASSQGRGYEQYF
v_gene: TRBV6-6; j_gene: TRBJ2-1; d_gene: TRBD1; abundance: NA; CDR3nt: TGTGCCAGCAGTGTAGGACAGGGCAGATCCTACAATGAGCAGTTCTTC; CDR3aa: CASSVGQGRSYNEQFF
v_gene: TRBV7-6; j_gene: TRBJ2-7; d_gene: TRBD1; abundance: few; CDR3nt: TGTGCCAGCAGCTACGGGACAGGGGGCACCTACGAGCAGTACTTC; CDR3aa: CASSYGTGGTYEQYF
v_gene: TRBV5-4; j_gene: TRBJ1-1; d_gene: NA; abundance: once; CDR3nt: TGTGCCAGCAGCTATACATCTGGGACTTCGAGCACTGAAGCTTTCTTT; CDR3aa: CASSYTSGTSSTEAFF
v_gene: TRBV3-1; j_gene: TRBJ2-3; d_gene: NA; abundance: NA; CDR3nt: TGTGCCAGCAGCCCCCTCCGCCAGCTCACAGATACGCAGTATTTT; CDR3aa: CASSPLRQLTDTQYF
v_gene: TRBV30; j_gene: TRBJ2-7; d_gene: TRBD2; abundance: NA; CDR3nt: TGTGCCTGGAGTGTACCCGGACTAGCGCACACCTACGAGCAGTACTTC; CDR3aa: CAWSVPGLAHTYEQYF
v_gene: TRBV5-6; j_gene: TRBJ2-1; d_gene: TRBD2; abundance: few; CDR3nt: TGTGCCAGCAGCTTGCGGACTAGCGGGGACAATGAGCAGTTCTTC; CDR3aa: CASSLRTSGDNEQFF
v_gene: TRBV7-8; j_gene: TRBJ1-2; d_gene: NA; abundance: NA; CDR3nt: TGTGCCAGCAGCCCCCACCCAGTGATTGGTGGAAATGGCTACACCTTC; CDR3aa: CASSPHPVIGGNGYTF
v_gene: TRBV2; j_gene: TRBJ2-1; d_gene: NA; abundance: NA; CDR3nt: TGTGCCAGCAGTGCTGGGCAGGGCAATGAGCAGTTCTTC; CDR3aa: CASSAGQGNEQFF